The rows below give T cell receptor beta chains drawn from one sample of a study of control samples from healthy donors and cancer patients. Clones were sequenced by immunoSEQ multiplex PCR, and TCRdb holds only the in-frame ones, with some missing. Of 63,000 or so clones in the sample, more than 70% were seen once. The sample was PBMCs. The receptor set was obtained from a man aged 55 to 69 with colorectal cancer. CDR3s leave out the opening cysteine and the closing phenylalanine or tryptophan. Each record gives: V gene, J gene, D gene, clone size, CDR3 protein. D genes are given only for firm matches. Where a row states a size, it is once, few, many or the class of an expanded clone; other rows omit it.

TRBV9	TRBJ2-7	NA	NA	ASSVGGPFAYEQY
TRBV10-3	TRBJ1-1	TRBD1	NA	AIKGTGTTEAF
TRBV3-1/TRBV3-2	TRBJ2-7	NA	NA	ASSPFPGRAFYEQY
TRBV20-1	TRBJ1-1	NA	NA	SASLFQAF
TRBV4-3	TRBJ1-1	NA	NA	ASSQEPRRNTEAF
TRBV9	TRBJ2-2	TRBD2	NA	ASSFRLAGAPNTGELF
TRBV28	TRBJ1-4	NA	NA	ASSLFRRLREKLF
TRBV30	TRBJ2-7	NA	NA	AWSPLGRGEQY
TRBV7-2	TRBJ1-1	NA	NA	ASSVTGHLTTMNTEAF
TRBV19	TRBJ1-5	TRBD1	NA	ATTPGQDTYSNQPQH
TRBV6-2/TRBV6-3	TRBJ2-7	NA	NA	ASSRAGTHYGGDYEQY
TRBV25-1	TRBJ1-2	TRBD1	NA	ASSEWGRGREGYT
TRBV7-2	TRBJ2-1	TRBD2	NA	ASSLGARLAGSSYNEQF
TRBV5-1	TRBJ2-7	TRBD1	NA	ASSMGQNLYEQY
TRBV19	TRBJ1-5	TRBD1	once	ASSLRQGGNQPQH
TRBV5-6	TRBJ2-1	TRBD2	NA	ASSYETSGGAYNEQF
TRBV6-2/TRBV6-3	TRBJ1-5	NA	NA	ASNPTGKGNQPQH
TRBV6-2/TRBV6-3	TRBJ2-1	NA	NA	ASSYSRRDEQF
TRBV10-2	TRBJ1-1	NA	NA	ASGRMNTEAF
TRBV6-5	TRBJ1-5	TRBD1	few	ASTLTGGNAQPQH
TRBV3-1/TRBV3-2	TRBJ2-2	NA	once	ASSSEGGENTGELF
TRBV15	TRBJ2-4	NA	NA	ATSKKGGRVAENIQY
TRBV11-2	TRBJ2-7	TRBD1	once	ASSLLGQGTYEQY
TRBV7-9	TRBJ2-5	NA	NA	ASSSEARGRLGQETQY
TRBV3-1/TRBV3-2	TRBJ1-1	NA	NA	ASSRIGRLEAF
TRBV6-4	TRBJ2-1	TRBD2	NA	ASSDSSGGANEQF
TRBV7-3	TRBJ2-2	NA	NA	ASSFHSGELF
TRBV3-1/TRBV3-2	TRBJ1-2	NA	NA	ASSQRGTEYGYT
TRBV7-8	TRBJ1-2	NA	NA	ASSPPEPLRGSRYGYT
TRBV5-4	TRBJ2-7	NA	NA	ASSPGTRGTYEQY
TRBV20-1	TRBJ2-1	NA	NA	SARDYNEQF
TRBV7-6	TRBJ2-1	TRBD2	NA	ASSPRLAGGRNEQF
TRBV30	TRBJ2-7	NA	NA	AWSKTGEGFYEQY
TRBV9	TRBJ2-2	NA	NA	ASSGDPQTGELF
TRBV28	TRBJ1-5	NA	once	ASSLGNQPQH
TRBV10-2	TRBJ2-3	TRBD2	NA	ASSRTLAGVPDTQY
TRBV5-6	TRBJ1-1	NA	NA	ASSFRGSRSTEAF
TRBV5-1	TRBJ1-4	NA	NA	ASSLRQVNEKLF
TRBV18	TRBJ1-2	TRBD1	NA	ASSPPGQTNYGYT
TRBV5-1	TRBJ2-3	TRBD2	NA	ASSPLAGGPPDTQY
TRBV18	TRBJ1-4	TRBD1	NA	ASSRTTQGAGEKLF
TRBV11-2	TRBJ2-7	NA	NA	ASSLGSAGGLNEQY
TRBV5-1	TRBJ2-1	TRBD2	once	ASSYGGGAYNEQF
TRBV3-1/TRBV3-2	TRBJ1-4	NA	NA	ASSQDPGLATNEKLF
TRBV4-3	TRBJ2-1	NA	NA	ASSPEGLYNEQF
TRBV18	TRBJ2-7	TRBD2	once	ASSPQGLAGRYEQY
TRBV5-1	TRBJ2-7	NA	NA	ASSFAEEQY
TRBV6-6	TRBJ2-2	NA	NA	ASSYSGVQRAGELF
TRBV4-1	TRBJ2-7	NA	few	ASSQDRASYEQY
TRBV10-2	TRBJ1-6	NA	NA	ASSTGGLYNSPLH
TRBV27	TRBJ1-3	NA	NA	ASSFAGGNTIY
TRBV5-1	TRBJ2-7	NA	NA	ASSVRSTYEQY
TRBV28	TRBJ1-1	NA	NA	AGVLGTEAF
TRBV7-8	TRBJ2-3	NA	NA	ASNDYEGLSTDTQY
TRBV5-1	TRBJ1-4	TRBD1	NA	ASSFRDRGTTNEKLF
TRBV11-3	TRBJ1-5	TRBD1	NA	ASSLTYVRGLGNQPQH
TRBV19	TRBJ2-3	TRBD2	NA	ASSISGGAGTQY